This T cell receptor beta chain was observed in a study of identical twins. Findings and limits, study-wide: Researchers caution that invariant MAIT and iNKT cells could partly confound zero-insertion analyses. Out-of-frame alpha sequences shared between twins exhibited an excess of low generation probability.

Each CDR3 protein is one row after TCRdb ran MiXCR on the 5' RACE reads. The sample shows 300,000 to 400,000 distinct CDR3 sequences, roughly an eighth of them seen only once. Trimming stripped 1 base from V and 0 bases from J, with 7 bases between. CDR1 SGHVS and CDR2 FQNEAQ come from the germline V gene. The CDR3 has 15 residues. On this clonotype itself: Antigen unknown.

The same data also contributed to another study, on yellow fever vaccine responses in identical twins.

This rearrangement joins TRBV7-8 to TRBJ1-5; the D is unclear. The sequence came from a woman in her late teens or twenties in good health. Sequenced: CD8+ T cells sorted from blood. CDR3 coding DNA: TGTGCCAGCAGCTTAGTGGACTATAGCAATCAGCCCCAGCATTTT. As protein: CASSLVDYSNQPQHF.